Listed below are T cell receptor beta chains from one sample, sequenced in a study of glioma-infiltrating T cells. Each CDR3 protein gets one entry after TCRdb re-called the multiplex PCR reads with MiXCR. The repertoire holds over 130,000 distinct CDR3 sequences, roughly two fifths seen once, with around a fifth in the top ten. Sequencing used glioma tissue, nonneoplastic brain tissue, or PBMCs (not recorded which). These receptors were obtained from a human donor with low-grade glioma or glioblastoma, undergoing nonglioma brain surgery, or in good health (not recorded which). The CDR3 runs from the conserved cysteine through the conserved F or W. Fields, in order: clone size, J gene, D gene, V gene, CDR3 protein, CDR3 DNA. D genes are given only for firm matches. Clone sizes are given selectively: once, few, many, or a class where the clone is expanded.

>NA|TRBJ1-4|TRBD1|TRBV6-2/TRBV6-3
CASSYGGQPNEKLFF
TGTGCCAGCAGTTACGGGGGACAGCCTAATGAAAAACTGTTTTTT
>NA|TRBJ2-7|TRBD2|TRBV6-4
CASSVPSGRPHEQYF
TGTGCCAGCAGTGTACCTAGCGGGAGGCCCCACGAGCAGTACTTC
>NA|TRBJ1-1|NA|TRBV6-2/TRBV6-3
CASSWGRTANTEAFF
TGTGCCAGCAGTTGGGGAAGGACAGCGAACACTGAAGCTTTCTTT
>NA|TRBJ2-5|NA|TRBV10-3
CAILPENQETQYF
TGTGCCATCTTACCTGAGAATCAAGAGACCCAGTACTTC
>NA|TRBJ2-7|TRBD2|TRBV20-1
CSAAGVVAYEQYF
TGCAGTGCCGCGGGGGTGGTAGCCTACGAGCAGTACTTC
>few|TRBJ2-3|NA|TRBV10-3
CAISGRPDTQYF
TGTGCCATCAGTGGCAGGCCGGATACGCAGTATTTT
>few|TRBJ1-1|NA|TRBV14
CASSPNVQAVAEAFF
TGTGCCAGCAGTCCGAACGTACAGGCCGTGGCTGAAGCTTTCTTT
>NA|TRBJ1-6|NA|TRBV4-1
CASTQVWPSSYNSPLHF
TGCGCCAGCACCCAAGTTTGGCCAAGCTCCTATAATTCACCCCTCCACTTT
>NA|TRBJ2-2|TRBD2|TRBV7-8
CASSGGLAGLTGELFF
TGTGCCAGCAGCGGCGGACTAGCGGGATTAACCGGGGAGCTGTTTTTT
>NA|TRBJ2-3|NA|TRBV7-7
CASSLVGPTDTQYF
TGTGCTAGCAGCTTAGTGGGTCCCACAGATACGCAGTATTTT
>NA|TRBJ2-3|NA|TRBV7-2
CASSLASSYTDTQYF
TGTGCCAGCAGCTTGGCTAGCAGTTACACAGATACGCAGTATTTT
>few|TRBJ1-2|TRBD1|TRBV7-2
CARSVTGQGDYGYTF
TGTGCCCGCAGCGTAACGGGACAGGGGGACTATGGCTACACCTTC
>NA|TRBJ2-1|NA|TRBV20-1
CSASTGHNEQFF
TGCAGTGCTAGTACGGGGCACAATGAGCAGTTCTTC
>NA|TRBJ2-3|TRBD1|TRBV24-1
CATSGEGTGTDTQYF
TGTGCCACCAGTGGTGAGGGGACAGGCACAGATACGCAGTATTTT
>NA|TRBJ1-5|NA|TRBV4-1
CASSQLLTPTYNQPQHF
TGCGCCAGCAGCCAACTCTTGACACCGACGTACAATCAGCCCCAGCATTTT
>few|TRBJ1-2|TRBD1|TRBV28
CASKTGGANYGYTF
TGTGCCAGCAAGACAGGGGGAGCTAACTATGGCTACACCTTC
>many|TRBJ2-1|NA|TRBV15
CATSRGSAKGNEQFF
TGTGCCACCAGCAGAGGGTCGGCTAAGGGCAATGAGCAGTTCTTC
>NA|TRBJ2-2|NA|TRBV25-1
CASSEIGENTGELFF
TGTGCCAGCAGTGAAATAGGGGAAAACACCGGGGAGCTGTTTTTT
>NA|TRBJ1-5|NA|TRBV2
CASSPLEGNQPQHF
TGTGCCAGCAGCCCCCTCGAAGGCAATCAGCCCCAGCATTTT
>once|TRBJ1-2|NA|TRBV6-2/TRBV6-3
CASSYSREDHGYTF
TGTGCCAGCAGTTACTCGAGGGAGGACCATGGCTACACCTTC
>NA|TRBJ1-2|NA|TRBV20-1
CSARVRDGGYGYTF
TGCAGTGCTAGAGTGAGGGATGGGGGCTATGGCTACACCTTC
>NA|TRBJ2-7|TRBD2|TRBV6-1
CASNNPLALAGGLRTYEQYF
TGTGCCAGCAACAACCCCTTGGCTCTAGCGGGGGGGCTCCGCACCTACGAGCAGTACTTC
>many|TRBJ1-2|NA|TRBV25-1
CASSEADYGYTF
TGTGCCAGCAGTGAGGCGGACTATGGCTACACCTTC
>NA|TRBJ2-1|NA|TRBV9
CASSPEVRDNEQFF
TGTGCCAGCAGCCCAGAGGTTCGGGACAATGAGCAGTTCTTC
>NA|TRBJ2-1|NA|TRBV5-1
CASNLAHNEQFF
TGCGCCAGCAACCTAGCTCACAATGAGCAGTTCTTC
>NA|TRBJ2-7|NA|TRBV19
CATGTQKGEQYF
TGTGCCACCGGGACGCAAAAGGGGGAGCAGTACTTC
>many|TRBJ2-3|NA|TRBV6-1
CASSLRGSTDTQYF
TGTGCCAGCAGTTTACGAGGTAGCACAGATACGCAGTATTTT
>many|TRBJ2-3|NA|TRBV20-1
CSARDPPDTQYF
TGCAGTGCTAGAGATCCCCCAGATACGCAGTATTTT
>many|TRBJ2-5|NA|TRBV24-1
CATSDLSELETQYF
TGTGCCACCAGTGATTTGTCGGAGCTGGAGACCCAGTACTTC
>few|TRBJ2-1|NA|TRBV28
CASSLVRGEQFF
TGTGCCAGCAGTTTAGTTAGGGGTGAGCAGTTCTTC
>NA|TRBJ2-1|TRBD1|TRBV20-1
CSARDPLQGVLASEQFF
TGCAGTGCTAGAGATCCCTTACAGGGGGTGCTGGCAAGCGAGCAGTTCTTC
>NA|TRBJ1-6|TRBD1|TRBV12-3/TRBV12-4
CASSGQDGSPLHF
TGTGCCAGCAGTGGACAGGACGGTTCACCCCTCCACTTT
>few|TRBJ2-5|NA|TRBV6-1
CASSMDPVAQYF
TGTGCCAGCAGTATGGACCCTGTTGCCCAGTACTTC
>many|TRBJ2-7|NA|TRBV6-2/TRBV6-3
CASSYADRSSYEQYF
TGTGCCAGCAGTTACGCGGATAGGAGCTCCTACGAGCAGTACTTC
>NA|TRBJ1-4|NA|TRBV15
CATSRDFGREKLFF
TGTGCCACCAGCAGAGATTTCGGTCGGGAAAAACTGTTTTTT
>NA|TRBJ1-4|NA|TRBV6-1
CASSDPLQEKLFF
TGTGCCAGCAGTGACCCCTTACAGGAAAAACTGTTTTTT
>few|TRBJ1-1|TRBD1|TRBV6-1
CASIGTGFRRAFF
TGTGCCAGCATTGGGACAGGGTTCCGGCGAGCTTTCTTT
>few|TRBJ1-1|NA|TRBV7-9
CASSWRTVNTEAFF
TGTGCCAGCAGCTGGAGGACAGTAAACACTGAAGCTTTCTTT
>NA|TRBJ2-5|TRBD1|TRBV6-2/TRBV6-3
CASTSTGAGEETQYF
TGTGCCAGCACCTCGACAGGGGCCGGGGAGGAGACCCAGTACTTC
>few|TRBJ2-5|NA|TRBV12-3/TRBV12-4
CASSRGTKETQYF
TGTGCCAGCAGTCGCGGGACAAAAGAGACCCAGTACTTC
>few|TRBJ2-2|NA|TRBV5-1
CASSLSEARATGELFF
TGCGCCAGCAGCTTGTCGGAAGCTAGAGCGACCGGGGAGCTGTTTTTT
>NA|TRBJ1-2|NA|TRBV20-1
CSARQNLLTHYGYTF
TGCAGTGCTAGACAGAACCTGTTAACCCATTATGGCTACACCTTC
>NA|TRBJ2-1|NA|TRBV19
CASSVGPRQNEQFF
TGTGCCAGTAGTGTAGGGCCGCGCCAAAATGAGCAGTTCTTC
>few|TRBJ2-6|NA|TRBV6-1
CASSDNLRSGANVLTF
TGTGCCAGCAGTGACAACCTGCGGTCTGGGGCCAACGTCCTGACTTTC
>NA|TRBJ2-1|TRBD2|TRBV4-1
CASSRGRGGLAGNNEQFF
TGCGCCAGCAGCCGCGGAAGAGGCGGACTAGCGGGGAACAATGAGCAGTTCTTC
>few|TRBJ2-3|NA|TRBV7-9
CASSSMLGRDTQYF
TGTGCCAGCAGCTCAATGCTGGGGAGAGATACGCAGTATTTT
>once|TRBJ1-1|TRBD1|TRBV6-1
CASRQGWVTEAFF
TGTGCCAGCCGACAGGGATGGGTCACTGAAGCTTTCTTT
>many|TRBJ2-1|TRBD2|TRBV7-9
CAGAGGNYNEQFF
TGTGCCGGGGCGGGAGGGAACTACAATGAGCAGTTCTTC